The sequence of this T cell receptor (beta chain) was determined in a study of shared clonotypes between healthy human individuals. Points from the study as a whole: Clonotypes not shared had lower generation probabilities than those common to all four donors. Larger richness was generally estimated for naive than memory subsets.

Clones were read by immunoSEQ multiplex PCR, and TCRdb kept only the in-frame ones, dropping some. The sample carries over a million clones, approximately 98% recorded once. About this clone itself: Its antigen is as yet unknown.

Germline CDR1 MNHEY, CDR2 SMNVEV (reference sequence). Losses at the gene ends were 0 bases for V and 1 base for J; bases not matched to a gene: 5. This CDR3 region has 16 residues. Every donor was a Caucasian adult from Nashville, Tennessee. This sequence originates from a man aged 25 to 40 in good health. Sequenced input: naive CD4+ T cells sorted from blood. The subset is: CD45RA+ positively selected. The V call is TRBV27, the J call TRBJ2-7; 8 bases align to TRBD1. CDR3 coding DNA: TGTGCCAGCAGTTTATCTGCAGGGGGCGCGTCCTACGAGCAGTACTTC. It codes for CASSLSAGGASYEQYF.